A single sample is the source of the 28 T cell receptor beta chains below, sequenced in a study of cytomegalovirus exposure and HLA in healthy donors. Data came from immunoSEQ multiplex PCR; TCRdb stores just in-frame clones and leaves some out. The sample includes 150,000 to 200,000 clones, around 88% of them seen just once. The sample comprised PBMCs. These receptors all come from a woman aged 18-30 years in good health and CMV-seronegative.

This clone was detected only once. The chain couples TRBV5-1 to TRBJ2-1; perhaps TRBD1 as D (5 bases). V lost 2 bases to trimming and J lost 6 bases, with 9 bases between them. The CDR3 contains 13 residues. Germline values: CDR1 SGHRS, CDR2 YFSETQ. The CDR3 protein is CASSLDSFNEQFF. The CDR3, as DNA: TGCGCCAGCAGCTTAGACAGCTTCAATGAGCAGTTCTTC.

This chain connects TRBV19 to TRBJ1-5; 7 bases agree with TRBD1. The germline V gene has CDR1 LNHDA and CDR2 SQIVND (reference sequence). The CDR3 length is 16 residues. With 5 bases clipped from V and 1 base from J, the junction kept 8 bases outside the gene matches. The CDR3 coding sequence is TGTGCCAGTAGTCCAGGGGGATTCGGGAGCAATCAGCCCCAGCATTTT. Amino acids: CASSPGGFGSNQPQHF.

V gene TRBV7-7 combines with J gene TRBJ2-3; 7 bases align to TRBD2. Unmatched junction bases numbered 4, after V lost 1 base and J lost 0 bases. From germline, CDR1 is SSHAT and CDR2 FNYEAQ (reference sequence). The CDR3 runs to 16 residues. CDR3 amino acids: CASSLGSGGSTDTQYF. The CDR3 DNA follows: TGTGCCAGCAGCTTAGGTTCGGGGGGAAGCACAGATACGCAGTATTTT. The full variable domain, in which reference TRBV7-7 and TRBJ2-3 provide the parts outside the CDR3, is GAGVSQSPRYKVTKRGQDVTLRCDPISSHATLYWYQQALGQGPEFLTYFNYEAQPDKSGLPSDRFSAERPEGSISTLTIQRTEQRDSAMYRCASSLGSGGSTDTQYFGPGTRLTVL.

This chain joins TRBV18 and TRBJ1-2; D not certain. With 3 bases removed from V and 4 bases from J, the gap between germline ends came to 9 bases. The CDR3 runs 13 residues. Germline CDR1 reads KGHSH; CDR2 reads LQKENI. CDR3 DNA sequence: TGTGCCAGCTCACCTGGACGGGGCTATGGCTACACCTTC. Its protein is CASSPGRGYGYTF.

CDR3 region: CASSATGAAIAEAFF. The CDR3 nucleotides are TGTGCCAGCAGCGCGACAGGGGCGGCGATCGCTGAAGCTTTCTTT. The chain recombines TRBV6-4 with TRBJ1-1; the match to TRBD1 covers 8 bases. The CDR3 runs to 15 residues. Germline trimming cut 6 bases from V and 6 bases from J; bases unmatched to any gene: 12. Germline-derived CDR1 and CDR2 are MRHNA and SNTAGT.

The chain is built from TRBV30 and TRBJ1-2; 9 bases are shared with TRBD1. V gave up 5 bases and J gave up 5 bases; unmatched junction bases: 6. Per the germline V gene, CDR1 is GTSNPN and CDR2 is SVGIG (reference sequence). This CDR3 contains 13 residues. CDR3 in DNA: TGTGCCTGGTCGACCGGGACAGGGTATGGCTACACCTTC. Translating gives CAWSTGTGYGYTF.

The V call is TRBV6-5, the J call TRBJ2-2, with unresolved D. V was clipped by 6 bases and J by 5 bases, with 10 bases between them. The CDR3 is made up of 13 amino acids. The germline V gene encodes CDR1 MNHEY and CDR2 SVGAGI. This chain's CDR3 is CASSLTRTGELFF. CDR3 nucleotide sequence: TGTGCCAGCAGCCTTACAAGAACCGGGGAGCTGTTTTTT.

This chain joins TRBV4-1 and TRBJ2-1; 9 bases line up with TRBD2. Trimming at V came to 0 bases and at J to 8 bases, leaving 8 bases not matched to a gene. The CDR3 runs 16 residues. Germline assignment: CDR1 MGHRA and CDR2 YSYEKL. CDR3: CASSQEMGLAGHEQFF. For the CDR3, the DNA is TGCGCCAGCAGCCAAGAAATGGGACTAGCAGGGCATGAGCAGTTCTTC.

The chain uses TRBV10-3 and TRBJ2-5, with 7 bases matching TRBD2. Trimming took 4 bases from V and 4 from J; bases not matched to a gene: 0. Germline-derived CDR1 and CDR2 are ENHRY and SYGVKD. The CDR3 has 12 residues. CDR3 nucleotides: TGTGCCATCAGTGGCGGGGGAGAGACCCAGTACTTC. Protein sequence: CAISGGGETQYF.

This clone turned up a few times. The V call is TRBV14, the J call TRBJ1-1; the D is unclear. Germline V CDR1 and CDR2: SGHDN, FVKESK. V lost 4 bases, J lost 3 bases, and 6 bases lay in between. The CDR3 has 12 residues. The CDR3 DNA reads TGTGCCAGCAGCCCCCGTTACACTGAAGCTTTCTTT. This encodes CASSPRYTEAFF.

A single count supports this clone. This chain links TRBV11-1 with TRBJ1-5; a weak D match, TRBD1 (5 bases). With 6 bases removed from V and 2 bases from J, the gap between germline ends came to 8 bases. Germline V lookup: CDR1 SGHAT, CDR2 FQDESV (reference sequence). This CDR3 contains 13 residues. DNA of the CDR3: TGTGCCAGCAGTGAACAGGGCAATCAGCCCCAGCATTTT. Translated, it gives CASSEQGNQPQHF.

The J gene is TRBJ2-1, the V gene TRBV6-1, with 9 bases matching TRBD2. Germline CDR1 MNHNS, CDR2 SASEGT. The V gene end was trimmed by 4 bases and the J gene end by 7 bases; junction bases not matched to a gene: 8. The CDR3 runs 15 residues. The CDR3 region is CASSARLAVVNEQFF. The CDR3 nucleotides read TGTGCCAGCAGTGCCCGACTAGCGGTTGTTAATGAGCAGTTCTTC.

This sequence joins TRBV5-6 and TRBJ2-1, with 7 bases aligning to TRBD2. The germline CDR1 and CDR2 sequences are SGHDT and YYEEEE. This CDR3 is 16 amino acids long. After removal of 2 bases from V and 6 bases from J, the junction contained 11 bases not matched to a gene. CDR3 in DNA: TGTGCCAGCAGCTTCTTCGGCGGGGGTAGAGCCAATGAGCAGTTCTTC. It encodes CASSFFGGGRANEQFF.

The chain is built from TRBV7-9 and TRBJ2-1; 8 nucleotides match TRBD1. V lost 0 bases, J lost 1 base, and 5 bases stayed unmatched. The CDR3 runs to 17 residues. Germline CDR1 and CDR2: SEHNR and FQNEAQ (reference sequence). The CDR3 protein is CASSLAIGDRSYNEQFF. CDR3 in DNA: TGTGCCAGCAGCTTAGCGATCGGGGACAGGTCCTACAATGAGCAGTTCTTC.

This clone showed up just a few times. The chain carries TRBV6-6 and TRBJ1-1; 7 bases align to TRBD1. The CDR3 loop spans 14 amino acids. CDR1 and CDR2 from the germline V gene are MNHNY and SVGAGI (reference sequence). V gave up 2 bases and J gave up 1 base; unmatched junction bases: 1. CDR3 residues: CASSYRTGNTEAFF. In nucleotides, the CDR3 is TGTGCCAGCAGTTACCGGACAGGGAACACTGAAGCTTTCTTT.

V is TRBV6-1 and J is TRBJ1-5; TRBD1 matches at 8 bases. Trimming at V came to 10 bases and at J to 7 bases, leaving 12 bases not matched to a gene. The CDR3 runs 14 residues. CDR1 is MNHNS and CDR2 is SASEGT in the germline V gene. The CDR3 loop reads CATLRTGRVQPQHF. The CDR3 nucleotides read TGTGCCACCCTGAGGACAGGGCGGGTCCAGCCCCAGCATTTT.

This rearrangement joins TRBV6-5 to TRBJ1-5; 10 bases align to TRBD1. J lost 3 bases, V lost 1 base, and 3 bases had no gene match. The CDR3 runs 16 residues. Germline V gives CDR1 MNHEY, CDR2 SVGAGI. The CDR3: CASSYYGTGANQPQHF. In DNA form, the CDR3 reads TGTGCCAGCAGTTACTACGGGACAGGGGCCAATCAGCCCCAGCATTTT.

The chain couples TRBV19 to TRBJ2-3; 8 bases fit TRBD1. Trimming cost V 5 bases and J 2 bases; bases outside gene matches: 15. Germline V gives CDR1 LNHDA, CDR2 SQIVND (reference sequence). This CDR3 contains 18 residues. CDR3 bases: TGTGCCAGTAGTGAAACTGGGGGACAGGACTATCCCACAGATACGCAGTATTTT. As protein: CASSETGGQDYPTDTQYF.

CDR3 residues: CASSPSPQRGNQPQHF. The CDR3 nucleotides read TGTGCCAGCAGCCCCTCCCCGCAGAGGGGCAATCAGCCCCAGCATTTT. V usage is TRBV11-1 and J usage is TRBJ1-5, with D hard to call. The germline V gene encodes CDR1 SGHAT and CDR2 FQDESV (reference sequence). The CDR3 loop spans 16 amino acids. V lost 5 bases and J 2 bases, leaving 16 bases between the germline ends.

The chain combines TRBV27 with TRBJ2-6; D ambiguous. There are 14 residues in the CDR3. Germline V lookup: CDR1 MNHEY, CDR2 SMNVEV (reference sequence). V lost 5 bases and J lost 0, with 5 bases in between. The CDR3 coding sequence is TGTGCCAGCAGTCAGGCCTCTGGGGCCAACGTCCTGACTTTC. Translated, it gives CASSQASGANVLTF.

This clone was observed a handful of times. The chain couples TRBV4-2 to TRBJ1-1; TRBD1 might be the D (6 bases). V lost 1 base and J lost 11, with 17 bases in between. Germline V CDR1 and CDR2: LGHNA, YNFKEQ. CDR3 size: 14 residues. CDR3 nucleotide sequence: TGTGCCAGCAGCCAAGTGTCTAACAGTCAGGGGGCTTTCTTT. Translating it yields CASSQVSNSQGAFF.

This chain uses TRBV10-3 with TRBJ1-2; 9 bases fit TRBD1. Trimming at V came to 2 bases and at J to 5 bases, leaving 9 bases not matched to a gene. The CDR3 length is 16 residues. CDR1 ENHRY and CDR2 SYGVKD come from the germline V gene. The CDR3 spells CAISEATGGIGYGYTF. The CDR3 coding sequence is TGTGCCATCAGTGAGGCGACAGGGGGAATAGGGTATGGCTACACCTTC.

This chain links TRBV28 with TRBJ1-6; 8 nucleotides align to TRBD1. CDR3 length equals 15 residues. CDR1 MDHEN and CDR2 SYDVKM come from the germline V gene. With 5 bases clipped from V and 9 bases from J, the junction kept 9 bases outside the gene matches. CDR3 nucleotide sequence: TGTGCCAGCAGTACGAAGGACAGGGACATTTCACCCCTCCACTTT. It is translated as CASSTKDRDISPLHF. Based on the CDR3 plus reference TRBV28 and TRBJ1-6, the full variable domain is DVKVTQSSRYLVKRTGEKVFLECVQDMDHENMFWYRQDPGLGLRLIYFSYDVKMKEKGDIPEGYSVSREKKERFSLILESASTNQTSMYLCASSTKDRDISPLHFGNGTRLTVT.

V gene TRBV18 combines with J gene TRBJ2-4; TRBD1 matches at 8 bases. The V segment lost 3 bases and the J segment 0 bases; nucleotides outside the gene matches: 7. Per the germline V gene, CDR1 is KGHSH and CDR2 is LQKENI. The CDR3 loop spans 17 amino acids. CDR3: CASSPGDRFLAKNIQYF. The CDR3 DNA sequence: TGTGCCAGCTCACCGGGGGACAGGTTCTTAGCCAAAAACATTCAGTACTTC.

This chain links TRBV11-2 with TRBJ1-2, with 7 bases fitting TRBD1. Per the germline V gene, CDR1 is SGHAT and CDR2 is FQNNGV. This CDR3 comprises 15 residues. After removal of 5 bases from V and 5 bases from J, the junction contained 11 bases not matched to a gene. CDR3 residues: CASSLDRALVYGYTF. The CDR3 nucleotides read TGTGCCAGCAGCCTCGACAGGGCCTTGGTTTATGGCTACACCTTC.

CDR3 region: CASSEVVREARDTQYF. CDR3 sequence (DNA): TGTGCCAGCAGTGAAGTTGTACGGGAGGCGAGAGATACGCAGTATTTT. V is TRBV6-1 and J is TRBJ2-3, with 7 bases matching TRBD2. Germline trimming cut 1 base from V and 5 bases from J; bases unmatched to any gene: 9. The germline V gene has CDR1 MNHNS and CDR2 SASEGT. The length of the CDR3 is 16 residues.

This chain uses TRBV6-6 with TRBJ1-2, with 10 positions matching TRBD1. V was pared by 10 bases and J by 10 bases, with 9 bases of the junction left unmatched. The V gene's germline CDR1 is MNHNY and CDR2 SVGAGI (reference sequence). The CDR3 is made up of 12 amino acids. In nucleotides, the CDR3 is TGTGCCACCCAAAGACAGGGGGCTTTCTACACCTTC. Translation: CATQRQGAFYTF.

The chain recombines TRBV7-9 with TRBJ1-5; D is possibly TRBD1 (6 bases). The V end was cut by 0 bases, the J end by 4 bases, with 13 bases between. This CDR3 spans 16 amino acids. Germline values: CDR1 SEHNR, CDR2 FQNEAQ (reference sequence). The CDR3 bases are TGTGCCAGCAGCTTAGCTACAGGGAGTTCTAATCAGCCCCAGCATTTT. Encoded protein: CASSLATGSSNQPQHF.